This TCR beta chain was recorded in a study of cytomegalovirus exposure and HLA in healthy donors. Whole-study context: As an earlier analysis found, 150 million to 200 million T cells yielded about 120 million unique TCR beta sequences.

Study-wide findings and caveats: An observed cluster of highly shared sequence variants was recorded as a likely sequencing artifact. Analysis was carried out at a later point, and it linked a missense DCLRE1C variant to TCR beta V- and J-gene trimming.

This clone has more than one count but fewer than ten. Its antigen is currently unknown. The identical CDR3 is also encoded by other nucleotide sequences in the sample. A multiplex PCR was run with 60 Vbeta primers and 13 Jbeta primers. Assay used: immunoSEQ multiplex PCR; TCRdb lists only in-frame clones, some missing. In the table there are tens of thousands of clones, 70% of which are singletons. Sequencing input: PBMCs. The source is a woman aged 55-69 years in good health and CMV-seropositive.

The CDR3 sequence is CASSRDSYGYTF. The CDR3 DNA reads TGTGCCAGCAGCCGGGACAGTTATGGCTACACCTTC. The rearrangement links TRBV7-2 to TRBJ1-2, with 7 bases that match TRBD1. V gave up 5 bases and J gave up 5 bases; unmatched junction bases: 2. The CDR3 has 12 residues. CDR1 and CDR2 from the germline V gene are SGHTA and FQGNSA.